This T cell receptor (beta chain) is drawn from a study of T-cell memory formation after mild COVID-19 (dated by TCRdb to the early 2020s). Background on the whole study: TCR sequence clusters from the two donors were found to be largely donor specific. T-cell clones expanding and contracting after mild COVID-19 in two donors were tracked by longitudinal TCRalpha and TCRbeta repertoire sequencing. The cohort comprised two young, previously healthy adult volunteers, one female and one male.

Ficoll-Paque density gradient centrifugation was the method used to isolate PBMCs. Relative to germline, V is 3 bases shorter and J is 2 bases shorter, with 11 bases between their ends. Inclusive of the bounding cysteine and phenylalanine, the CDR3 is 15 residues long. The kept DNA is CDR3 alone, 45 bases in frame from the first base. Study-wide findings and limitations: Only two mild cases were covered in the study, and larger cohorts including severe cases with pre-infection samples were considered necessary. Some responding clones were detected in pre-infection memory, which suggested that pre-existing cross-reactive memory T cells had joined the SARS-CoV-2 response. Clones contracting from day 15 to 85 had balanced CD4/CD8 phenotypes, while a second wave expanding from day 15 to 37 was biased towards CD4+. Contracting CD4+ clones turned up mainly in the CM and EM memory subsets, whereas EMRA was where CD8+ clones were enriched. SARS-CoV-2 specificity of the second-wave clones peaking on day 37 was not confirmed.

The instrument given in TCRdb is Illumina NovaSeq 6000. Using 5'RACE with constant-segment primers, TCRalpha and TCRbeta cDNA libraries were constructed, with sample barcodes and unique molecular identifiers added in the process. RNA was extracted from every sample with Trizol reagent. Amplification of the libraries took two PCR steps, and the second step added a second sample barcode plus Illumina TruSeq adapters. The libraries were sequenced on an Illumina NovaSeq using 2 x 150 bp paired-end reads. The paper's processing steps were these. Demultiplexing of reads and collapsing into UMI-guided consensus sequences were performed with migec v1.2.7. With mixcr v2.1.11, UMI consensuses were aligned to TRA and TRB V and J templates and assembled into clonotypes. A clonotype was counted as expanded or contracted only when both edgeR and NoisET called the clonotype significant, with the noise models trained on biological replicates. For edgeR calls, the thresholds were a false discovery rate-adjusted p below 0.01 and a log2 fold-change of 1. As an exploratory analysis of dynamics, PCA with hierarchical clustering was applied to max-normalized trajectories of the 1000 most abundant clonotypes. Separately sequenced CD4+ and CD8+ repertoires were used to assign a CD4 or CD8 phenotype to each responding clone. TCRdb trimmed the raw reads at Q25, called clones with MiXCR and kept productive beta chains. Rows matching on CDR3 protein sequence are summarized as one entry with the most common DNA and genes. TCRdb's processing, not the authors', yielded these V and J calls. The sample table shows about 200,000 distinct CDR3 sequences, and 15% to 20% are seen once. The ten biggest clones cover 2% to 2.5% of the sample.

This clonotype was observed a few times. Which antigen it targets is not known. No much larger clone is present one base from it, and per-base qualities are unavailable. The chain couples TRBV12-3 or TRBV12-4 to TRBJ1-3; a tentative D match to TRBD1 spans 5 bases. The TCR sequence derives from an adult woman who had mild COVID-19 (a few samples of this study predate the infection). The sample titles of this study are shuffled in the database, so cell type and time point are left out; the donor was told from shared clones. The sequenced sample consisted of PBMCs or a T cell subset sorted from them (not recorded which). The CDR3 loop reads CASSLWGSAGNTIYF. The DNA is TGTGCCAGCAGTTTGTGGGGGTCGGCTGGAAACACCATATATTTT.